A single sample is the source of the 20 T cell receptor beta chains below, sequenced in a study of CXCR3-negative and CXCR3-positive naive CD8 T cells. The method, 5' RACE with UMI labels, was used to prepare the TRB cDNA libraries. For each CDR3 protein, TCRdb gives one entry from its re-call of the 5' RACE reads, without DNA. The sample's table shows 56,000 or so distinct CDR3 sequences. Input material: memory CD8+ T cells from blood. The receptors originated from a human donor in good health. Some clones in this sample may be carry-over from other donors' samples.

The gene calls are TRBV20-1 and TRBJ2-7; absent DNA, TCRdb's TRBD1 call cannot be checked. This CDR3 has 16 amino acids. The V gene's germline CDR1 is DFQATT and CDR2 SNEGSKA (reference sequence). This CDR3 is CSARDVGGHGLYEQYF.

J is TRBJ1-1 and V is TRBV29-1; TCRdb lists TRBD1, though no DNA is available to test this call. Germline loops: CDR1 SQVTM, CDR2 ANQGSEA. This CDR3 region has 13 residues. The CDR3 here is CSAQDRGNFEAFF. Supplemented by reference TRBV29-1 and TRBJ1-1, the full variable domain reads SAVISQKPSRDICQRGTSLTIQCQVDSQVTMMFWYRQQPGQSLTLIATANQGSEATYESGFVIDKFPISRPNLTFSTLTVSNMSPEDSSIYLCSAQDRGNFEAFFGQGTRLTVV.

The genes are TRBV29-1 and TRBJ2-1; TCRdb names TRBD1, which stays unverified in the absence of DNA. The CDR3 sequence is 14 residues long. Germline CDR1 SQVTM, CDR2 ANQGSEA. This CDR3 is CSVETGDGSNEQFF.

This chain links TRBV11-2 with TRBJ2-1; absent DNA, TCRdb's TRBD1 call cannot be checked. The CDR3 length is 16 residues. The germline gives CDR1 SGHAT, CDR2 FQNNGV. CDR3 sequence reads: CASSLSWRGTYNEQFF. Combining the CDR3 with reference TRBV11-2 and TRBJ2-1 gives the whole variable domain EAGVAQSPRYKIIEKRQSVAFWCNPISGHATLYWYQQILGQGPKLLIQFQNNGVVDDSQLPKDRFSAERLKGVDSTLKIQPAKLEDSAVYLCASSLSWRGTYNEQFFGPGTRLTVL.

This sequence joins TRBV7-9 and TRBJ1-2; the D gene TCRdb calls, TRBD1, cannot be checked with no DNA. Germline CDR1 reads SEHNR; CDR2 reads FQNEAQ (reference sequence). The length of the CDR3 is 16 residues. The CDR3 here is CASSSESGGNNYGYTF.

The chain joins TRBV29-1 to TRBJ2-2. Germline CDR1 SQVTM, CDR2 ANQGSEA. This CDR3 comprises 13 residues. CDR3: CSAGGANTGELFF.

J is TRBJ2-4 and V is TRBV7-3. Germline V lookup: CDR1 SGHTA, CDR2 FQGTGA. This CDR3 has 15 residues. CDR3: CASSLLGSAKNIQYF. Variable domain in full (rest from reference TRBV7-3 and TRBJ2-4): GAGVSQTPSNKVTEKGKYVELRCDPISGHTALYWYRQSLGQGPEFLIYFQGTGAADDSGLPNDRFFAVRPEGSVSTLKIQRTERGDSAVYLCASSLLGSAKNIQYFGAGTRLSVL.

J is TRBJ2-1 and V is TRBV7-9. The CDR3 is 12 amino acids. Germline-derived CDR1 and CDR2 are SEHNR and FQNEAQ (reference sequence). The CDR3 reads CASSLMVPEQFF.

The CDR3 here is CASSLGGWPPYEQYF. V and J are TRBV7-2 and TRBJ2-7; with no DNA, the TCRdb D assignment of TRBD2 cannot be verified. This CDR3 is built from 15 residues. Germline V gene lookup returns CDR1 SGHTA and CDR2 FQGNSA.

The rearrangement links TRBV19 to TRBJ2-2; the TCRdb D gene call, TRBD1, has no DNA to confirm it. Germline assignment: CDR1 LNHDA and CDR2 SQIVND (reference sequence). CDR3 length: 13 residues. CDR3 protein: CASTPGWAGELFF.

This rearrangement joins TRBV29-1 to TRBJ2-5; lacking DNA, the TRBD1 call made by TCRdb goes unchecked. Germline V gene sequence: CDR1 SQVTM, CDR2 ANQGSEA. CDR3 size: 14 residues. The chain's CDR3 is CSVEGDRGQETQYF.

This chain joins TRBV6-2 or TRBV6-3 and TRBJ2-7; TCRdb selects TRBD1, and the lack of DNA leaves this call unchecked. Germline CDR1 is MNHEY and CDR2 is SVGEGT. This CDR3 region has 14 residues. Here the CDR3 reads CASRSLGGTYEQYF.

The V gene is TRBV12-3 or TRBV12-4, the J gene TRBJ2-7; TCRdb proposes TRBD1, but this gene call is untestable without DNA. The CDR3 has 14 residues. The CDR3 spells CASSYRDRIYEQYF.

The chain is built from TRBV4-2 and TRBJ2-3; without DNA, the TCRdb call of TRBD1 cannot be checked. This CDR3 region has 17 residues. In germline, CDR1 is LGHNA, CDR2 YNFKEQ. Here the CDR3 reads CASSQDGGGAGADTQYF.

The CDR3 reads CSARALKGGQGADGYTF. The genes are TRBV20-1 and TRBJ1-2; TCRdb lists TRBD1, though no DNA is available to test this call. From germline, CDR1 is DFQATT and CDR2 SNEGSKA (reference sequence). The CDR3 length is 17 residues.

The chain combines TRBV7-8 with TRBJ2-1; the TCRdb call, TRBD1, lacks DNA for checking. The V gene's germline CDR1 is SGHVS and CDR2 FQNEAQ. This CDR3 has 18 amino acids. CDR3: CASSLADWTVSSYNEQFF.

The V call is TRBV7-3, the J call TRBJ2-2; TCRdb picks TRBD1, but there is no DNA to check that call. This CDR3 contains 13 residues. In germline, CDR1 is SGHTA, CDR2 FQGTGA. CDR3 protein: CASRTGEAGELFF.

The chain links TRBV5-6 to TRBJ2-1; without DNA, the TCRdb call of TRBD1 cannot be checked. CDR3 length: 14 amino acids. Germline V gene sequence: CDR1 SGHDT, CDR2 YYEEEE. CDR3 sequence: CASSFSPPVNEQFF. Supplemented by reference TRBV5-6 and TRBJ2-1, the full variable domain reads DAGVTQSPTHLIKTRGQQVTLRCSPKSGHDTVSWYQQALGQGPQFIFQYYEEEERQRGNFPDRFSGHQFPNYSSELNVNALLLGDSALYLCASSFSPPVNEQFFGPGTRLTVL.

Frequency places this clonotype as medium-sized. V and J are TRBV20-1 and TRBJ1-1; absent DNA, TCRdb's TRBD1 call cannot be checked. Germline V CDR1 and CDR2: DFQATT, SNEGSKA (reference sequence). The CDR3 consists of 12 residues. The CDR3 spells CSARTGDTEAFF.

This chain uses TRBV6-2 or TRBV6-3 with TRBJ2-1; TCRdb indicates TRBD2, and absent DNA this call remains unverified. Germline values: CDR1 MNHEY, CDR2 SVGEGT. This CDR3 has 16 amino acids. CDR3 in amino acids: CASRTPLLAGRDEQFF.